This TCR beta chain originates from a study of blood T cell repertoires in COVID-19. Overall study context: Acute and convalescent COVID-19 samples came from the United States, Italy and Spain. Sample material is recorded as cDNA or gDNA derived from T cells, B-cell-depleted T cells, or PBMCs.

Germline CDR1 ENHRY, CDR2 SYGVKD. With V trimmed by 2 bases and J by 3 bases, 3 bases remained unmatched. The CDR3 has 15 amino acids. How the authors handled the data: Nucleated cell number was recorded as an estimate derived from reference gene primer amplification. Generated by immunoSEQ multiplex PCR, the TCRdb table keeps only in-frame clones and is missing some. V, J and clone size are those of that table, while D and trimming were read from the DNA. The table records some 140,000 clones, around 85% of them present only once. The genes are TRBV10-3 and TRBJ1-3; 8 positions agree with TRBD1. Source material: peripheral blood. The receptor comes from a woman aged 45-60 years who had recovered from COVID-19. The DNA for the CDR3 is TGTGCCATCAGTGAGCTTACAGGGGGTGGAAACACCATATATTTT. Translating it yields CAISELTGGGNTIYF.